A selection of T cell receptor beta chains follows, all from one sample in a study of control samples from healthy donors and cancer patients. TCRdb's table, derived via immunoSEQ multiplex PCR, lists solely in-frame clones and lacks some. This repertoire shows 55,000 to 90,000 clones, about 80% found once; its top ten account for under 30%. The material sequenced was blood. These receptors originate from a man aged 45-65 years in good health. Both conserved end residues are trimmed from each CDR3.

v_call: TRBV5-6; cdr3_length: 14; cdr3_aa: ASSRGLAGGTDTQY
v_call: TRBV6-6; cdr3_length: 14; cdr3_aa: ASSPFTGGENQPQH
v_call: TRBV24-1; cdr3_length: 16; cdr3_aa: ATSDSQTASSGANVLT
v_call: TRBV29-1; cdr3_length: 9; cdr3_aa: SVVFGDTQY
v_call: TRBV19; cdr3_length: 12; cdr3_aa: ASSPLGPGDGYT
v_call: TRBV19; cdr3_length: 13; cdr3_aa: ASSIDPGGNTEAF
v_call: TRBV6-5; cdr3_length: 11; cdr3_aa: ASIVTGTNIQY
v_call: TRBV7-2; cdr3_length: 12; cdr3_aa: ASSPRTGGYEQY
v_call: TRBV14; cdr3_length: 12; cdr3_aa: ASSLGGRNSPLH
v_call: TRBV28; cdr3_length: 13; cdr3_aa: ASSPPTGGNTEAF
v_call: TRBV29-1; cdr3_length: 10; cdr3_aa: SVEDLGERVF
v_call: TRBV5-6; cdr3_length: 14; cdr3_aa: ASSLLQPATNEKLF
v_call: TRBV5-1; cdr3_length: 15; cdr3_aa: ASSSTLLAGVTGELF
v_call: TRBV7-7; cdr3_length: 15; cdr3_aa: ASSLVEATEGEDTIY
v_call: TRBV2; cdr3_length: 15; cdr3_aa: ASSRGDDGATNEKLF
v_call: TRBV29-1; cdr3_length: 11; cdr3_aa: SVEDPMINGYT
v_call: TRBV9; cdr3_length: 12; cdr3_aa: ASSVEGTNEKLF
v_call: TRBV7-2; cdr3_length: 15; cdr3_aa: ASSLVAGGLSTDTQY
v_call: TRBV19; cdr3_length: 12; cdr3_aa: ASSPGDSSYEQY
v_call: TRBV5-4; cdr3_length: 16; cdr3_aa: ASSGGTADRLNSHEQY
v_call: TRBV11-3; cdr3_length: 13; cdr3_aa: ASSRGTARSETQY
v_call: TRBV6-4; cdr3_length: 15; cdr3_aa: ASRLSPSGTGRTEAF
v_call: TRBV7-3; cdr3_length: 11; cdr3_aa: ASSSSATGELF
v_call: TRBV4-1; cdr3_length: 14; cdr3_aa: ASSQEWGEYQETQY
v_call: TRBV14; cdr3_length: 12; cdr3_aa: ASSQRTGTDTQY
v_call: TRBV5-4; cdr3_length: 12; cdr3_aa: ASSSPSEGYEQY
v_call: TRBV19; cdr3_length: 12; cdr3_aa: ASLGTNQYTEAF
v_call: TRBV27; cdr3_length: 13; cdr3_aa: ASSLSADYYVGYT
v_call: TRBV29-1; cdr3_length: 11; cdr3_aa: SVLTGSGNTIY
v_call: TRBV7-2; cdr3_length: 14; cdr3_aa: ASSFSALLSNQPQH
v_call: TRBV5-6; cdr3_length: 14; cdr3_aa: ASSPGFLGDQETQY
v_call: TRBV7-2; cdr3_length: 9; cdr3_aa: ASSSTDTQY
v_call: TRBV6-6; cdr3_length: 10; cdr3_aa: ASSSQGHEQY
v_call: TRBV7-8; cdr3_length: 12; cdr3_aa: ASTGGGSAYEQY
v_call: TRBV10-1; cdr3_length: 12; cdr3_aa: ASRQKGPNEKLF
v_call: TRBV30; cdr3_length: 11; cdr3_aa: AWSKEGDQPQH
v_call: TRBV5-5; cdr3_length: 13; cdr3_aa: ASSLEAGVKNEQF
v_call: TRBV7-9; cdr3_length: 12; cdr3_aa: ASSLRTEPYEQY
v_call: TRBV10-3; cdr3_length: 12; cdr3_aa: AISELSPIGGYT
v_call: TRBV19; cdr3_length: 12; cdr3_aa: ASSIGTGAYEQY
v_call: TRBV28; cdr3_length: 10; cdr3_aa: ASSLTADEQY
v_call: TRBV7-2; cdr3_length: 15; cdr3_aa: ASSTLPLGGGTDTQY